In its sample, the clone carrying this TCR beta chain was seen once. Its matching antigen is unknown. This entry comes from a study of cytomegalovirus exposure and HLA in healthy donors. The CDR3 extends over 17 amino acids. Trimming removed 5 bases from V and 2 bases from J; junction bases left unmatched: 9. CDR1 and CDR2 from the germline V gene are LNHDA and SQIVND (reference sequence). Broader study findings: According to a later analysis, most TCR beta chains associated with CMV appeared HLA-restricted.

The PCR used 60 Vbeta and 13 Jbeta primers. TCRdb's copy holds only in-frame clones and misses some; the assay was immunoSEQ multiplex PCR. The sample yields 140,000 or so clones, roughly 85% seen once. The J gene is TRBJ2-3, the V gene TRBV19, with TRBD2 matching over 11 bases. The specimen sequenced was PBMCs. The receptor was derived from a male donor in good health and CMV-seronegative. The CDR3 region is CASSLSTSGDFTDTQYF. The CDR3 nucleotides read TGTGCCAGTAGTCTCTCGACTAGCGGGGACTTCACAGATACGCAGTATTTT.